These 5 T cell receptor beta chains were sequenced from one sample in a study of shared clonotypes between healthy human individuals. Only in-frame clones appear in the TCRdb table, and some are missing; sequencing was by immunoSEQ multiplex PCR. The data show about 2 million clones, 95% seen once. The sequenced material came from naive CD4+ T cells sorted from blood. Subset in this sample: CD45RA+ positively selected. Every receptor here comes from a man between 18 and 29 years old in good health.

The chain joins TRBV7-2 to TRBJ2-1, with 7 bases aligning to TRBD2. The germline V gene has CDR1 SGHTA and CDR2 FQGNSA. The CDR3 is 15 residues long. The J segment lost 7 bases and the V segment lost 5 bases, leaving 11 bases of the junction unmatched. The CDR3 DNA follows: TGTGCCAGCAGCGAAGGACTAGTGGGTTGGAATGAGCAGTTCTTC. This gives the protein CASSEGLVGWNEQFF.

The rearrangement links TRBV28 to TRBJ2-7; D not certain. Looked up from germline, CDR1 is MDHEN and CDR2 is SYDVKM. The CDR3 spans 14 residues. V lost 6 bases to trimming and J lost 2 bases, with 14 bases between them. CDR3: CASSLGSPPYEQYF. The CDR3 DNA reads TGTGCCAGCAGCCTAGGGTCGCCTCCCTACGAGCAGTACTTC.

As to this clone: At one boundary the junction diverges from the germline segment, which might be a read error. The chain employs TRBV7-7 and TRBJ2-7, with a possible D match to TRBD2 (6 bases). Per germline, CDR1 SSHAT and CDR2 FNYEAQ (reference sequence). The CDR3 is 14 amino acids. The CDR3: CASIGTVISYEQYF. The CDR3 DNA reads TGTGCTAGCATCGGGACTGTCATCTCCTACGAGCAGTACTTC.

This clone was picked up many times. The V call is TRBV30, the J call TRBJ2-7, with 9 bases that match TRBD1. CDR1 and CDR2 (germline): GTSNPN, SVGIG (reference sequence). The length of the CDR3 is 15 residues. J lost 4 bases, V lost 5 bases, and 12 bases had no gene match. CDR3 coding DNA: TGTGCCTGGGCCCTTGGGGGGACAGGGAAGTACGAGCAGTACTTC. This gives the protein CAWALGGTGKYEQYF.

This sequence joins TRBV28 and TRBJ2-1; 11 bases map to TRBD2. The CDR3 loop spans 17 amino acids. Germline V lookup: CDR1 MDHEN, CDR2 SYDVKM. V lost 7 bases and J lost 8; bases outside the gene matches: 16. The CDR3 nucleotides read TGTGCCAGCACCCCCATGGTAGTAGCGGGGGGGTTATATGAGCAGTTCTTC. Translated: CASTPMVVAGGLYEQFF.